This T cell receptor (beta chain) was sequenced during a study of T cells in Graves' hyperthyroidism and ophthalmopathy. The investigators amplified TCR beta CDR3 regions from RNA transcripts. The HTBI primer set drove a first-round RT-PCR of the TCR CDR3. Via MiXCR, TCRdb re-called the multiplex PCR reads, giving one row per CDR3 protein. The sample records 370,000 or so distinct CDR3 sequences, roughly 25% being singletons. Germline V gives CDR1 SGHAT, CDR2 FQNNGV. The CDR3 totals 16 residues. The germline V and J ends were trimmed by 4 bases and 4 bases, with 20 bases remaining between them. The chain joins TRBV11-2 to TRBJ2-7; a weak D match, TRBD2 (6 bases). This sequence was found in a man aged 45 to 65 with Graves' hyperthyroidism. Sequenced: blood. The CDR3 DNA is TGTGCCAGCAGCTCCGGGGGTTTGGCTAGCCAATACGAGCAGTACTTC. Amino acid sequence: CASSSGGLASQYEQYF.